This TCR beta chain stems from a study of blood T cell repertoires in COVID-19. Study details: Acute and convalescent COVID-19 specimens originated in the United States, Italy and Spain. PBMCs, B-cell-depleted T cells, or T cells provided the cDNA or gDNA that made up the material.

Trimming took off 0 bases at V and 6 bases at J, with 14 bases between the two ends. CDR1 SQVTM and CDR2 ANQGSEA come from the germline V gene. The CDR3 sequence is 14 residues long. Repertoires were generated with immunoSEQ multiplex PCR, while TCRdb's copy carries only in-frame clones and drops some. The data hold about 120,000 clones, with approximately 74% observed a single time. The receptor comes from a man in his sixties with acute or convalescent COVID-19. The chain employs TRBV29-1 and TRBJ1-2, with D unclear. Sequenced: peripheral blood. The CDR3 DNA is TGCAGCGTTGAAGATATAACCGAGAGGAATGGCTACACCTTC. Its translation: CSVEDITERNGYTF.